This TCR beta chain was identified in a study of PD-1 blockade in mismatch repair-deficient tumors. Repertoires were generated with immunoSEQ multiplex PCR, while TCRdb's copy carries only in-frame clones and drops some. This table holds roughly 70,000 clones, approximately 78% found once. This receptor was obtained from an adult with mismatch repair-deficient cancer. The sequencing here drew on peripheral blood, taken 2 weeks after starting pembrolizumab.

CDR3 sequence (DNA): TGCGCCAGCAGCCACCAAGAGAACACCGGGGAGCTGTTTTTT. Its translation is CASSHQENTGELFF. The chain uses TRBV4-1 and TRBJ2-2; no definite D call. V was clipped by 3 bases and J by 1 base, with 6 bases between them. The CDR3 consists of 14 residues. Germline CDR1 is MGHRA and CDR2 is YSYEKL.